This TCR beta chain was captured in a study of T cell changes during pregnancy in multiple sclerosis. TCRdb keeps only in-frame clones here, not all; method: immunoSEQ multiplex PCR. The table includes 26,000 or so clones, 89% detected once. This specimen consisted of CD8+ T cells from peripheral blood mononuclear cells, obtained in the second trimester of pregnancy. The TCR sequence derives from a female donor with multiple sclerosis, enrolled in a pregnancy study.

In nucleotides, the CDR3 is TGCAGCGTCGTACAGGGCGGTGAGCAGTTCTTC. It codes for CSVVQGGEQFF. The chain has TRBV29-1 and TRBJ2-1; D perhaps matches TRBD1 (6 bases). V shed 6 bases and J shed 9 bases, with 12 bases lying between them. The CDR3 loop spans 11 amino acids. Germline V gene sequence: CDR1 SQVTM, CDR2 ANQGSEA.